The following is a T cell receptor (beta chain) sequence with its context. The data are from a study of sequential checkpoint blockade in melanoma. In the study overall: Randomization was 1:1 between first-line nivolumab→ipilimumab and ipilimumab→nivolumab. After both sequences, patients received maintenance nivolumab.

The treatment is: randomized to nivolumab then ipilimumab (arm A) or the reverse (arm B). None of the patients previously received DNA-damaging chemotherapy. Live CD3+CD8+ CD19− CD56− cells were sorted from PBMCs. CDR1 and CDR2 (germline): MDHEN, SYDVKM. V was clipped by 10 bases and J by 1 base; unmatched bases: 7. The CDR3 runs 13 residues. TCRdb's table, derived via immunoSEQ multiplex PCR, lists solely in-frame clones and lacks some. Among about 11,000 clones listed, 78% were seen once. The chain links TRBV28 to TRBJ2-7; 7 nucleotides agree with TRBD2. This TCR was recovered from a human donor with melanoma. The sample consisted of CD8+ T cells sorted from blood (inferred from file names), taken from a patient given nivolumab and ipilimumab in sequence. This CDR3 is CAIRAGLSYEQYF. As DNA, the CDR3 is TGTGCCATCCGAGCGGGACTTTCCTACGAGCAGTACTTC.